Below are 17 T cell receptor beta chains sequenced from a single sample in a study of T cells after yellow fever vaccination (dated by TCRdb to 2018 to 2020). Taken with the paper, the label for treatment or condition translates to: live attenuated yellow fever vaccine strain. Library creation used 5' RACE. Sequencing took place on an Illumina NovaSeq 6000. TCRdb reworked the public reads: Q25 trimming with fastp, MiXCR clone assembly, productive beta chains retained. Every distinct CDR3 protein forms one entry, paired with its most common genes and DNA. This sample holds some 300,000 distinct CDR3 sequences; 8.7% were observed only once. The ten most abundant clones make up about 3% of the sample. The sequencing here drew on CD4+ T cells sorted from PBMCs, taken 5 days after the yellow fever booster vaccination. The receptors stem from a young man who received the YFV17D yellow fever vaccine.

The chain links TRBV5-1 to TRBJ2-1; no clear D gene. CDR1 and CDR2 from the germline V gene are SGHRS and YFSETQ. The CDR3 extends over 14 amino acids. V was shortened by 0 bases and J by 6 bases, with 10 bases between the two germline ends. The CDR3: CASSLVTLGNEQFF. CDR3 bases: TGCGCCAGCAGCTTGGTCACTCTGGGCAATGAGCAGTTCTTC.

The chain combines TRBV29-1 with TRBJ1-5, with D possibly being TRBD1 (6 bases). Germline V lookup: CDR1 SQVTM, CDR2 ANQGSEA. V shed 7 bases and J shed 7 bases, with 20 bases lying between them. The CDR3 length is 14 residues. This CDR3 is CSALTGAVNQPQHF. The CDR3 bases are TGCAGCGCGCTGACGGGGGCAGTAAACCAGCCCCAGCATTTT.

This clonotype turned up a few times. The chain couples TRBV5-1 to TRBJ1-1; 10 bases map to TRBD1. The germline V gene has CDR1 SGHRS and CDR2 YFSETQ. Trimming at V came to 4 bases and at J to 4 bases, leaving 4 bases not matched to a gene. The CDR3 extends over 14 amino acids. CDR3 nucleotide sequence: TGCGCCAGCAGCACAGGACAGGGGGGCACTGAAGCTTTCTTT. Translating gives CASSTGQGGTEAFF.

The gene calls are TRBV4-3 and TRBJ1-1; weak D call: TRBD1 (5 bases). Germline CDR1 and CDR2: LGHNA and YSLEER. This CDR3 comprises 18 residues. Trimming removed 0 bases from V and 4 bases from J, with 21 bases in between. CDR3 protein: CASSQDQGSGRGGTEAFF. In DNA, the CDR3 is TGCGCCAGCAGCCAAGACCAGGGAAGCGGTCGGGGGGGCACTGAAGCTTTCTTT.

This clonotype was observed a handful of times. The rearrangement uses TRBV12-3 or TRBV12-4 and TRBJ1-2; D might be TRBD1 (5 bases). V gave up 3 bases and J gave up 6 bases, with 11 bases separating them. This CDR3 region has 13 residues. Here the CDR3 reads CASSLTQGHGYTF. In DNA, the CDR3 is TGTGCCAGCAGTTTGACGCAGGGCCATGGCTACACCTTC.

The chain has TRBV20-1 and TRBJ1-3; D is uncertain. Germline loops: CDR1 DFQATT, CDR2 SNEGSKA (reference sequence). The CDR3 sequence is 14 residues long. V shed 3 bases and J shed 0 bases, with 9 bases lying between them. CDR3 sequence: CSARHSPSGNTIYF. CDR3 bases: TGCAGTGCTAGGCACAGTCCCTCTGGAAACACCATATATTTT.

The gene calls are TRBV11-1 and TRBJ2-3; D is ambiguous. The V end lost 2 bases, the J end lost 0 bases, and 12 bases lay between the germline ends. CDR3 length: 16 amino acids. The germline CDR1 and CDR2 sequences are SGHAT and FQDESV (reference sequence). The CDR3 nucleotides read TGTGCCAGCAGCTTATTCGGTGGGAAAAGCACAGATACGCAGTATTTT. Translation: CASSLFGGKSTDTQYF.

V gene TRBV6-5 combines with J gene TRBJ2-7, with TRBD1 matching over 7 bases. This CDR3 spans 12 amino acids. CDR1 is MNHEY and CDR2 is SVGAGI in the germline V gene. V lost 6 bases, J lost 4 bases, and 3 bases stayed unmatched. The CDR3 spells CASSKTGYEQYV. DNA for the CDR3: TGTGCCAGCAGCAAGACAGGGTACGAGCAGTACGTC.

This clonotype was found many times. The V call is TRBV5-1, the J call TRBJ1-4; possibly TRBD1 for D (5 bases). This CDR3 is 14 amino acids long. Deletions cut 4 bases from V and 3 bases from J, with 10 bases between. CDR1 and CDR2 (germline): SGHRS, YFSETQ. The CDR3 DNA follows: TGCGCCAGCAGCCTTGACAGCCCTAATGAAAAACTGTTTTTT. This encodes CASSLDSPNEKLFF. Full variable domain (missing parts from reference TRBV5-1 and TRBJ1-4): KAGVTQTPRYLIKTRGQQVTLSCSPISGHRSVSWYQQTPGQGLQFLFEYFSETQRNKGNFPGRFSGRQFSNSRSEMNVSTLELGDSALYLCASSLDSPNEKLFFGSGTQLSVL.

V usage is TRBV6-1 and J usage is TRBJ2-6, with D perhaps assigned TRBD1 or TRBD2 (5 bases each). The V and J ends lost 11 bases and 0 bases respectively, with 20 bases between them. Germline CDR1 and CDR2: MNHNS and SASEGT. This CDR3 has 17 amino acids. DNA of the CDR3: TGTGCCGGGTCGAGGGGCCCCCGAGACTCTGGGGCCAACGTCCTGACTTTC. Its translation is CAGSRGPRDSGANVLTF.

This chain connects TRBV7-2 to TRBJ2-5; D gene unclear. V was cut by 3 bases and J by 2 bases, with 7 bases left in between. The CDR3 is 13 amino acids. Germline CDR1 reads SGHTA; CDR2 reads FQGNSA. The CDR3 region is CASSLASQETQYF. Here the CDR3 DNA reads TGTGCCAGCAGCTTGGCCAGTCAAGAGACCCAGTACTTC.

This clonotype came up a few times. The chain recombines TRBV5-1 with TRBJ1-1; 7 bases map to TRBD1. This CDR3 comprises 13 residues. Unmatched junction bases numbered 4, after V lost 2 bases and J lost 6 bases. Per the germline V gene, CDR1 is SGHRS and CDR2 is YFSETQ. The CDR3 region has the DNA TGCGCCAGCAGCTTCCAGGGGGGGTCTGAAGCTTTCTTT. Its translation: CASSFQGGSEAFF. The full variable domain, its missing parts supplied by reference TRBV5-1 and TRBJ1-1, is KAGVTQTPRYLIKTRGQQVTLSCSPISGHRSVSWYQQTPGQGLQFLFEYFSETQRNKGNFPGRFSGRQFSNSRSEMNVSTLELGDSALYLCASSFQGGSEAFFGQGTRLTVV.

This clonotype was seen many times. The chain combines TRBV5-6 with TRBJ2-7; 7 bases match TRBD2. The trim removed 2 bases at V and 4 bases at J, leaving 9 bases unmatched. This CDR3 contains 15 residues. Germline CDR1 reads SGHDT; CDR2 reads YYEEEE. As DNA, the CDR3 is TGTGCCAGCAGCTTTCTCACCCGGGGGGAGTACGAGCAGTACTTC. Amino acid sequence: CASSFLTRGEYEQYF.

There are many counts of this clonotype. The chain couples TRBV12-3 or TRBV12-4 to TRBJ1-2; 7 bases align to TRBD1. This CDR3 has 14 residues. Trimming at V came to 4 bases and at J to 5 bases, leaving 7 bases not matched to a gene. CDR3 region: CASSSPGQTYGYTF. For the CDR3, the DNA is TGTGCCAGCAGTTCACCGGGACAGACTTATGGCTACACCTTC.

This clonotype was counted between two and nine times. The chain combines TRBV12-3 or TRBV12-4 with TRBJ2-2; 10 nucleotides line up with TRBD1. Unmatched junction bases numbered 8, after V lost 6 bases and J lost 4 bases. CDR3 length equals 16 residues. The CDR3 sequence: CASRTWTGGFTGELFF. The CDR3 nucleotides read TGTGCCAGCAGAACCTGGACAGGGGGATTCACCGGGGAGCTGTTTTTT.

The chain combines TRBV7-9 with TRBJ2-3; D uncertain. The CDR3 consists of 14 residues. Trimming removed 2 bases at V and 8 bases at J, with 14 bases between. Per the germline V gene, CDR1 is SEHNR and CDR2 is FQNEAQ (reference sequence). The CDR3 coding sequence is TGTGCCAGCAGCTTATCAGGCTTCTTAGGTACGCAGTATTTT. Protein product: CASSLSGFLGTQYF.

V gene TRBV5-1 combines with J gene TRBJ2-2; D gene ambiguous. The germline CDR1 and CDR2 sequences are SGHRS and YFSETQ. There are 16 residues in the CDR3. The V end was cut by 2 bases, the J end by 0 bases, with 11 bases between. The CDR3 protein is CASSFPRFANTGELFF. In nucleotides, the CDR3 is TGCGCCAGCAGCTTCCCCAGGTTCGCGAACACCGGGGAGCTGTTTTTT.